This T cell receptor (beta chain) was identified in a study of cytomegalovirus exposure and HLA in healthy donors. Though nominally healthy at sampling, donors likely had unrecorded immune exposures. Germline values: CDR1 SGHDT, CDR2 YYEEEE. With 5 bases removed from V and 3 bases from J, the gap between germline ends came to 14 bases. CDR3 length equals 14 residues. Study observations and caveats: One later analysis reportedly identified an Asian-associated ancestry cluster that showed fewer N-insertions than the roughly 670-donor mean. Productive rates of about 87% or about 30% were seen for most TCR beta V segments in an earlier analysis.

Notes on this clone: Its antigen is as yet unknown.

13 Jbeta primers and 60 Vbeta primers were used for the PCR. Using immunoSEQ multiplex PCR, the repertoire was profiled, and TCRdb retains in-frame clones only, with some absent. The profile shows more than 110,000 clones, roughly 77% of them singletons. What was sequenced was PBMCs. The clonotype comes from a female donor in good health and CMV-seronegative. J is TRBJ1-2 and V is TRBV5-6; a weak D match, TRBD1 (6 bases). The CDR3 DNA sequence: TGTGCCAGCAGGCTGAGTGGGGGCTACTATGGCTACACCTTC. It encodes CASRLSGGYYGYTF. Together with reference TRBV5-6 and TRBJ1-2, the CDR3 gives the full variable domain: DAGVTQSPTHLIKTRGQQVTLRCSPKSGHDTVSWYQQALGQGPQFIFQYYEEEERQRGNFPDRFSGHQFPNYSSELNVNALLLGDSALYLCASRLSGGYYGYTFGSGTRLTVV.